Given below is one T cell receptor beta chain in context. This entry belongs to a study of blood T cell repertoires in COVID-19. TCRdb's copy holds only in-frame clones and misses some; the assay was immunoSEQ multiplex PCR. Of roughly 45,000 clones in the sample, over 80% were seen once. This CDR3 contains 15 residues. Germline values: CDR1 SGHVS, CDR2 FQNEAQ. Unmatched junction bases numbered 9, after V lost 5 bases and J lost 4 bases. The receptor was isolated from a human donor in a cohort sampled during active COVID-19. The sample was peripheral blood. The rearrangement links TRBV7-8 to TRBJ1-2; TRBD1 matches 8 bases. Here the CDR3 DNA reads TGTGCCAGCAGCCCGAGACAGGGGTTCGGCTATGGCTACACCTTC. Encoded protein: CASSPRQGFGYGYTF.